The text below deals with one TCR beta chain. Its target is unknown. The sample originates from a study of T cell responses to AZD1222 COVID-19 vaccine. Turning to the study itself: It was second doses at about 4 or about 12 weeks that were pooled. Study results and limitations: No day 14 peak samples; only post-peak repertoires were characterized. Researchers report vaccine-associated CD4 TCRs spanning spike, with dominance at 160-218 and 743-854. Donors, mostly white British, included more females; clonal diversity was possibly underestimated.

The CDR3 runs to 16 residues. Germline V gives CDR1 LGHNA, CDR2 YNFKEQ. With 2 bases removed from V and 0 bases from J, the gap between germline ends came to 8 bases. Produced via immunoSEQ multiplex PCR; TCRdb's table is partial and in-frame only. The data contain approximately 130,000 clones, more than 85% of them singletons. This chain connects TRBV4-2 to TRBJ2-6; TRBD1 might be the D (6 bases). The sequenced sample was peripheral blood, obtained on day 0 of AZD1222 vaccination. The TCR sequence derives from an adult in good health. CDR3 in DNA: TGTGCCAGCAGCCAAACAGGGCCCTCTGGGGCCAACGTCCTGACTTTC. It translates to CASSQTGPSGANVLTF.